This T cell receptor beta chain was observed in a study of T cell repertoires in cytomegalovirus infection. Study information: TCR beta signatures that were public indicated CMV infection and matching HLA type.

Of note for this clonotype: Its antigen is currently unknown.

The ends were cut back, 0 bases at V and 12 bases at J, with 14 bases in the middle. The CDR3 has 13 amino acids. Germline CDR1 is LGHDT and CDR2 is YNNKEL (reference sequence). From the reads, TCRdb called clonotypes with MiXCR, one entry per CDR3 protein. The sample lists around 530,000 distinct CDR3 sequences, around a quarter occurring once. Overall study results and limits: Within the response measured ex vivo, HLA-C-restricted CMV-specific TCR beta clonotypes were dominant. CMV carriers having the relevant HLA were flagged by cumulative public TCR beta family frequency.

The clonotype comes from a human donor in good health (CMV status not recorded). Some clones in this sample may be carry-over from other donors' samples. The chain combines TRBV3-1 with TRBJ1-1; D unclear. The sample was PBMCs. In DNA form, the CDR3 reads TGTGCCAGCAGCCAAGACCGGACGGCTGTGACTTTCTTT. Its protein product is CASSQDRTAVTFF. The whole variable domain, remainder taken from reference TRBV3-1 and TRBJ1-1, is DTAVSQTPKYLVTQMGNDKSIKCEQNLGHDTMYWYKQDSKKFLKIMFSYNNKELIINETVPNRFSPKSPDKAHLNLHINSLELGDSAVYFCASSQDRTAVTFFGQGTRLTVV.